This T cell receptor (beta chain) was found in a study of T cells in Graves' hyperthyroidism and ophthalmopathy. Study-level results: In simple terms, a model built on 13 V-J features told ophthalmopathy apart from stable hyperthyroidism.

Regarding this clonotype: The antigen remains unidentified.

Criteria for exclusion of patients were uncontrolled infection, other autoimmune disease, pregnancy or lactation. Progressors' blood was drawn at hyperthyroidism diagnosis, before ophthalmopathy symptoms. PBMCs were derived from 10 ml fresh peripheral blood. Using RNA transcripts as the source, TCR beta CDR3 regions were amplified. RT-PCR in the first round (using the HTBI primer set) targeted the TCR CDR3. A single record per CDR3 protein comes from TCRdb applying MiXCR to the multiplex PCR reads. Here the sample spans 550,000 to 850,000 distinct CDR3 sequences, roughly 20% being singletons. CDR1 and CDR2 (germline): SGDLS, YYNGEE. This CDR3 is 13 amino acids long. V gave up 2 bases and J gave up 11 bases, with 16 bases separating them.

The origin of this receptor is a woman aged 45-65 years with Graves' hyperthyroidism that later progressed to Graves' ophthalmopathy. This chain uses TRBV9 with TRBJ1-2; no firm D call. Sequences were obtained from blood. The CDR3 protein is CASSVSSTSWYTF. The CDR3, as DNA: TGTGCCAGCAGCGTTTCGTCCACCTCGTGGTACACCTTC. Full variable domain (rest looked up from reference TRBV9 and TRBJ1-2): DSGVTQTPKHLITATGQRVTLRCSPRSGDLSVYWYQQSLDQGLQFLIQYYNGEERAKGNILERFSAQQFPDLHSELNLSSLELGDSALYFCASSVSSTSWYTFGSGTRLTVV.